A single TCR beta chain is shown here with its context. Its antigen is still unknown. The sample is drawn from a study of PD-L1 blockade in urothelial cancer. Study-level background: A median approximately 150,000 T cells were found in blood samples. Notes on the study in general: Lower pretreatment blood TCR clonality, under the median, predicted better survival, researchers reported. Durable-benefit patients had greater expansion of tumor-associated blood clones at 3 weeks.

This CDR3 region has 14 residues. V was clipped by 4 bases and J by 8 bases, with 14 bases between them. CDR1 is LGHNA and CDR2 is YSLEER in the germline V gene. Produced via immunoSEQ multiplex PCR; TCRdb's table is partial and in-frame only. The sample includes 55,000 to 85,000 clones, about 89% of them seen just once. The clonotype originates from a man in his sixties with urothelial cancer. The V gene is TRBV4-3, the J gene TRBJ2-2, with D tentatively TRBD2 (6 bases). Specimen: PBMCs, collected around atezolizumab (anti-PD-L1) treatment. CDR3 bases: TGCGCCAGCAGCCGGGCGGGGACCGGGGGGGAGCTGTTTTTT. Translating it yields CASSRAGTGGELFF.